The T cell receptor beta chain under discussion was sequenced for a study of OX40 agonist ivuxolimab in advanced cancers. Sequencing was performed with immunoSEQ multiplex PCR; in TCRdb, only in-frame clones are kept and a portion is missing. The repertoire consists of about 67,000 clones, with around 83% occurring once and the leading ten covering 2.4%. The sequence was collected from an adult with an advanced solid tumor such as melanoma, head and neck, liver or kidney cancer. This sample comprised CD4+ or CD8+ T cells sorted from blood, obtained in a trial of the OX40 agonist ivuxolimab.

The CDR3 protein is CASSLDRSYEQYF. The CDR3 DNA sequence: TGTGCCAGCTCCCTGGACAGGTCCTACGAGCAGTACTTC. The chain couples TRBV18 to TRBJ2-7, with 7 bases identical to TRBD1. The trim removed 6 bases at V and 1 base at J, leaving 3 bases unmatched. Germline V gene data show CDR1 as KGHSH and CDR2 as LQKENI. The CDR3 spans 13 residues.